This TCR beta chain was profiled in a study of blood T cell repertoires in COVID-19. On the study more broadly: PBMCs, B-cell-depleted T cells, or T cells provided the cDNA or gDNA that made up the material.

This CDR3 comprises 14 residues. The germline V gene encodes CDR1 SGHAT and CDR2 FQNNGV. The V gene lost 6 bases and the J gene lost 4 bases, with 15 bases spanning the gap. Participant-reported clinical history was the basis for cohort assignment. Repertoires were generated with immunoSEQ multiplex PCR, while TCRdb's copy carries only in-frame clones and drops some. The table has fewer than 250,000 clones, about nine tenths seen once. V and J are TRBV11-2 and TRBJ1-1; a possible D gene is TRBD1 (5 bases). This clonotype was sampled from a woman in her 30s with acute COVID-19. Sequenced sample: PBMCs or T cells enriched from blood (not recorded which). The CDR3 protein is CASSLGWGSTEAFF. CDR3 coding DNA: TGTGCCAGCAGTCTAGGTTGGGGCTCCACTGAAGCTTTCTTT.